These T cell receptor beta chains were read from a single sample in a study of control samples from healthy donors and cancer patients. The method was immunoSEQ multiplex PCR; TCRdb's version includes in-frame clones alone and lacks a portion of them. The sample contains about 63,000 clones, 75% to 85% of which appear only once. Material: blood. The receptor set was obtained from a man between 40 and 49 years old in good health. Each CDR3 is given with its conserved first and last residue. A D gene is named only where the DNA matches it firmly. Some rows have no size entry. The others give once, few or many, or a class for an expanded clone.

TRBJ1-2,-,TRBV11-3,TRBD1,CASSLAGFGTGANYGYTF,TGTGCCAGCAGCTTAGCAGGTTTTGGGACAGGGGCCAACTATGGCTACACCTTC
TRBJ1-5,-,TRBV10-3,-,CAISPGRVDQPQHF,TGTGCCATCAGTCCAGGGAGAGTCGATCAGCCCCAGCATTTT
TRBJ2-7,few,TRBV9,TRBD2,CASSQRGGYEQYF,TGTGCCAGCAGCCAGCGGGGGGGCTACGAGCAGTACTTC
TRBJ2-2,-,TRBV7-2,TRBD2,CASSVTSGVTGELFF,TGTGCCAGCAGTGTGACTAGCGGGGTCACCGGGGAGCTGTTTTTT
TRBJ1-2,-,TRBV7-8,TRBD1,CASSPRGLDGYTF,TGTGCCAGCAGCCCCAGGGGGCTCGATGGCTACACCTTC
TRBJ1-2,few,TRBV7-9,-,CASSLDQGLSYGYTF,TGTGCCAGCAGCTTAGATCAGGGGTTATCCTATGGCTACACCTTC
TRBJ2-2,-,TRBV19,TRBD1,CASRVERTGPTGELFF,TGTGCCAGTAGGGTAGAAAGGACAGGGCCCACCGGGGAGCTGTTTTTT
TRBJ1-1,few,TRBV19,-,CASSRLTQGGTEAFF,TGTGCCAGTAGTAGGCTTACACAGGGAGGCACTGAAGCTTTCTTT
TRBJ1-1,-,TRBV7-6,-,CASSLSLSGATEAFF,TGTGCCAGCAGCTTATCGCTGTCGGGGGCCACTGAAGCTTTCTTT
TRBJ2-7,few,TRBV30,TRBD1,CAWVKPGQGLGEQYF,TGTGCCTGGGTAAAACCTGGACAGGGGCTTGGCGAGCAGTACTTC
TRBJ2-7,-,TRBV2,TRBD1,CASRRTGGATIYEQYF,TGTGCCAGCAGACGGACAGGGGGCGCTACTATCTACGAGCAGTACTTC
TRBJ2-4,-,TRBV30,TRBD2,CAWSKGAGGGNIQYF,TGTGCCTGGAGTAAAGGGGCGGGAGGAGGAAACATTCAGTACTTC
TRBJ1-4,-,TRBV6-5,TRBD1,CASKKQGSNEKLFF,TGTGCCAGCAAAAAACAGGGGTCTAATGAAAAACTGTTTTTT
TRBJ2-7,-,TRBV19,-,CASFDRSSYEQYF,TGTGCCAGCTTCGACCGTAGCTCCTACGAGCAGTACTTC
TRBJ1-6,-,TRBV7-2,-,CASRTDLNSPLHF,TGTGCCAGCAGGACCGACCTCAATTCACCCCTCCACTTT
TRBJ2-7,-,TRBV6-5,-,CASSYSRDTSSYEQYF,TGTGCCAGCAGTTACTCAAGGGACACGAGCTCCTACGAGCAGTACTTC
TRBJ1-4,-,TRBV15,TRBD1,CATSTTTGWEKLFF,TGTGCCACCAGCACAACGACAGGGTGGGAAAAACTGTTTTTT
TRBJ1-5,-,TRBV4-2,TRBD1,CASSKTGGLVGNQPQHF,TGTGCCAGCAGCAAAACAGGGGGCCTCGTCGGCAATCAGCCCCAGCATTTT
TRBJ1-2,-,TRBV6-5,TRBD1,CASSYSGQAYGYTF,TGTGCCAGCAGTTACTCCGGACAGGCCTATGGCTACACCTTC
TRBJ2-3,-,TRBV5-1,-,CASSLDSTDTQYF,TGCGCCAGCAGCTTGGACTCCACAGATACGCAGTATTTT
TRBJ1-1,-,TRBV19,TRBD1,CASTPSYRGNTEAFF,TGTGCCAGTACCCCCTCTTACAGGGGGAACACTGAAGCTTTCTTT
TRBJ2-5,-,TRBV28,TRBD2,CASSFSGRRQETQYF,TGTGCCAGCAGTTTTTCCGGGAGGAGGCAAGAGACCCAGTACTTC
TRBJ2-1,-,TRBV12-5,TRBD2,CASRTSGRAYEQFF,TGTGCTAGCCGAACTAGCGGGAGGGCCTATGAGCAGTTCTTC
TRBJ1-2,once,TRBV19,-,CASSTASVGYGYTF,TGTGCCAGTAGTACAGCGTCGGTTGGGTATGGCTACACCTTC
TRBJ2-1,-,TRBV4-3,TRBD2,CASSQGPSGRAGAEQFF,TGCGCCAGCAGCCAAGGTCCTAGCGGGAGGGCGGGGGCTGAGCAGTTCTTC
TRBJ2-1,-,TRBV9,-,CASGSIPNEQFF,TGTGCCAGCGGCTCAATCCCCAATGAGCAGTTCTTC